This T cell receptor (beta chain) was identified in a study of T cells in Graves' hyperthyroidism and ophthalmopathy. Findings of the study overall: Progression to ophthalmopathy was predicted a median of 6.5 months early.

The sample holds a few counts of this clonotype. Antigen unknown. Ophthalmopathy patients all had a Clinical Activity Score of at least 3, a NOSPECS grade of at least 4 and disease under 3 months old. The length of the CDR3 is 16 residues. Trimming at V came to 0 bases and at J to 2 bases, leaving 7 bases not matched to a gene. Per the germline V gene, CDR1 is GTSNPN and CDR2 is SVGIG (reference sequence). TCR beta CDR3 regions were amplified from RNA transcripts. First-round RT-PCR of the TCR CDR3 relied on the HTBI primer set. Each CDR3 protein gets one entry after TCRdb re-called the multiplex PCR reads with MiXCR. The table lists over 500,000 distinct CDR3 sequences, about 15% of them singletons.

This receptor was identified in a woman under 30 with Graves' ophthalmopathy. The sample comprised blood. The chain employs TRBV30 and TRBJ2-1; 7 bases map to TRBD2. CDR3 protein: CAWSVGRTRAYNEQFF. The CDR3 coding sequence is TGTGCCTGGAGTGTAGGAAGGACTAGGGCCTACAATGAGCAGTTCTTC.